This T cell receptor beta chain comes out of a study of shared clonotypes between healthy human individuals. Study results and limitations: Relative to their counterparts shared across all four donors, non-shared clonotypes exhibited diminished generation probabilities. Sharing of clonotypes among donors was expected to vary with sequencing depth.

This clone was seen once. Its antigen is unidentified. The CDR3 spans 17 residues. The V and J ends lost 4 bases and 2 bases, in that order; junction bases with no gene match: 8. Per germline, CDR1 MDHEN and CDR2 SYDVKM. Study processing details: Filtering differed since immunoSEQ provided only junctions, with no quality scores. Data came from immunoSEQ multiplex PCR; TCRdb stores just in-frame clones and leaves some out. V and J calls and clone size come straight from that table; D and trimming were deduced from the DNA. This sample has around 1.1 million clones, with approximately 78% found just once.

The sample was memory CD4+ T cells from PBMCs. Stated subset: CD45RA-negative fraction. The TCR was taken from a man aged 18 to 30 in good health. Some clones in this sample may be carry-over from other donors' samples. The chain joins TRBV28 to TRBJ2-6; 7 positions agree with TRBD1. CDR3 DNA sequence: TGTGCCAGCAGTTCGTCGACAGGGTTGACTGGGGCCAACGTCCTGACTTTC. This translates into CASSSSTGLTGANVLTF.